The 27 T cell receptor beta chains in this list originate from one sample, sequenced in a study of CD8 T cells in Susac syndrome. Random hexamers primed reverse transcription of 0.5 to 1 ug RNA. TCRdb processed the immunoSEQ multiplex PCR reads anew with MiXCR; each CDR3 protein has one entry. The data show under 200,000 distinct CDR3 sequences, roughly 95% seen once. Source material: CD8+ T cells from PBMCs. These receptors all come from a human donor with multiple sclerosis.

This chain joins TRBV3-1 and TRBJ2-1; 7 nucleotides match TRBD1. The CDR3 loop spans 15 amino acids. V shed 4 bases and J 1 base; nucleotides not matched to a gene: 4. Per the germline V gene, CDR1 is LGHDT and CDR2 is YNNKEL (reference sequence). Here the CDR3 DNA reads TGTGCCAGCAGCCTGGACAGGACGTCCTACAATGAGCAGTTCTTC. Protein product: CASSLDRTSYNEQFF.

The V call is TRBV9, the J call TRBJ1-1; D remains ambiguous. Trimming cost V 3 bases and J 0 bases, with 15 bases left between them. The CDR3 extends over 16 amino acids. Looked up from germline, CDR1 is SGDLS and CDR2 is YYNGEE. CDR3 bases: TGTGCCAGCAGCGAGAACAACGGAAACATGAACACTGAAGCTTTCTTT. Residues: CASSENNGNMNTEAFF.

V usage is TRBV28 and J usage is TRBJ2-1; D is undetermined. CDR1 is MDHEN, CDR2 SYDVKM, per germline. V was trimmed by 3 bases and J by 3 bases, leaving 9 bases between them. The CDR3 extends over 14 amino acids. The CDR3 spells CASSLFGVYNEQFF. The DNA of the CDR3 is TGTGCCAGCAGTTTGTTTGGCGTCTACAATGAGCAGTTCTTC.

The chain is built from TRBV4-1 and TRBJ2-3; 7 bases are shared with TRBD2. The CDR3 totals 17 residues. From germline, CDR1 is MGHRA and CDR2 YSYEKL. V lost 4 bases, J lost 1 base, and 11 bases stayed unmatched. The CDR3 loop is CASSPPGLPIGTDTQYF. CDR3 DNA sequence: TGCGCCAGCAGCCCCCCGGGACTACCCATCGGCACAGATACGCAGTATTTT.

V gene TRBV27 combines with J gene TRBJ1-2; the match to TRBD1 covers 8 bases. V was pared by 0 bases and J by 5 bases, with 5 bases of the junction left unmatched. There are 15 residues in the CDR3. The germline V gene encodes CDR1 MNHEY and CDR2 SMNVEV (reference sequence). The CDR3 bases are TGTGCCAGCAGTTTATCCCGGACAGGGATTTATGGCTACACCTTC. It codes for CASSLSRTGIYGYTF.

The V and J genes are TRBV20-1 and TRBJ2-3; 11 bases align to TRBD2. The CDR3 is 16 amino acids. Germline V gene lookup returns CDR1 DFQATT and CDR2 SNEGSKA (reference sequence). V trimming: 6 bases; J trimming: 3 bases; junction bases outside the gene matches: 11. CDR3 residues: CSALAGGSPATDTQYF. The CDR3 nucleotides read TGCAGTGCCCTAGCGGGAGGTTCCCCCGCGACAGATACGCAGTATTTT.

The CDR3 DNA reads as TGTGCCAGCAGTGAGGTCCCCGGGAGTGATACGCAGTATTTT. Protein product: CASSEVPGSDTQYF. The chain joins TRBV28 to TRBJ2-3; TRBD2 is a possible D gene (6 bases). The CDR3 length is 14 residues. Between the trimmed V and J ends, which lost 5 bases and 6 bases, there was a span of 15 bases. CDR1 is MDHEN, CDR2 SYDVKM, per germline. The variable domain in full, with the rest retrieved from reference TRBV28 and TRBJ2-3, is DVKVTQSSRYLVKRTGEKVFLECVQDMDHENMFWYRQDPGLGLRLIYFSYDVKMKEKGDIPEGYSVSREKKERFSLILESASTNQTSMYLCASSEVPGSDTQYFGPGTRLTVL.

The chain couples TRBV10-1 to TRBJ2-7; 8 nucleotides match TRBD1. Germline V gene lookup returns CDR1 WNHNN and CDR2 SYGVQD (reference sequence). V trimming: 6 bases; J trimming: 4 bases; junction bases outside the gene matches: 5. The CDR3 covers 13 residues. The CDR3 DNA follows: TGCGCCAGCAGCATGTACAGGGGGTACGAGCAGTACTTC. This gives the protein CASSMYRGYEQYF.

V and J are TRBV2 and TRBJ2-7; D is unclear. This CDR3 spans 14 amino acids. Germline V gives CDR1 SNHLY, CDR2 FYNNEI. The ends were cut back, 3 bases at V and 7 bases at J, with 16 bases in the middle. The CDR3 region is CASSDGASPREQYF. CDR3 nucleotide sequence: TGTGCCAGCAGTGATGGCGCATCGCCACGGGAGCAGTACTTC. Complete variable domain (other parts from reference TRBV2 and TRBJ2-7): EPEVTQTPSHQVTQMGQEVILRCVPISNHLYFYWYRQILGQKVEFLVSFYNNEISEKSEIFDDQFSVERPDGSNFTLKIRSTKLEDSAMYFCASSDGASPREQYFGPGTRLTVT.

The V and J genes are TRBV29-1 and TRBJ2-7; TRBD1 matches 10 bases. Germline V gene lookup returns CDR1 SQVTM and CDR2 ANQGSEA. The CDR3 spans 16 residues. V shed 5 bases, J shed 3 bases, and the junction held 13 bases outside the gene matches. CDR3 protein: CSVRGTSGTGVYEQYF. For the CDR3, the DNA is TGCAGCGTTAGAGGGACCTCCGGGACAGGGGTCTACGAGCAGTACTTC.

This chain uses TRBV25-1 with TRBJ2-4; the D is unclear. Germline V CDR1 and CDR2: MGHDK, SYGVNS. The CDR3 extends over 11 amino acids. Trimming removed 3 bases at V and 9 bases at J, with 6 bases between. CDR3 in amino acids: CASSDQTIQYF. CDR3 sequence (DNA): TGTGCCAGCAGTGATCAGACCATTCAGTACTTC.

The chain combines TRBV10-3 with TRBJ2-1; D gene ambiguous. The germline V gene encodes CDR1 ENHRY and CDR2 SYGVKD. The CDR3 consists of 14 residues. Trimming pared 0 bases from V and 9 bases from J, leaving 12 bases between. The CDR3: CAISESTTLSEQFF. The CDR3 DNA reads TGTGCCATCAGTGAGTCAACTACCTTAAGTGAGCAGTTCTTC.

This chain connects TRBV5-1 to TRBJ2-2; TRBD1 or TRBD2 may be the D gene (5 bases each). Germline CDR1 SGHRS, CDR2 YFSETQ. This CDR3 has 15 residues. The ends were cut back, 4 bases at V and 4 bases at J, with 14 bases in the middle. The CDR3 DNA is TGCGCCAGCAGCGGTTTCGGGGCCCTCACCGGGGAGCTGTTTTTT. Protein sequence: CASSGFGALTGELFF. Full variable domain (missing parts from reference TRBV5-1 and TRBJ2-2): KAGVTQTPRYLIKTRGQQVTLSCSPISGHRSVSWYQQTPGQGLQFLFEYFSETQRNKGNFPGRFSGRQFSNSRSEMNVSTLELGDSALYLCASSGFGALTGELFFGEGSRLTVL.

This chain joins TRBV28 and TRBJ2-6; 7 bases map to TRBD1. The length of the CDR3 is 18 residues. Germline trimming cut 5 bases from V and 0 bases from J; bases unmatched to any gene: 10. Germline V gene data show CDR1 as MDHEN and CDR2 as SYDVKM. The chain's CDR3 is CASSGDRTGDSGANVLTF. CDR3 nucleotide sequence: TGTGCCAGCAGTGGAGACCGGACAGGAGACTCTGGGGCCAACGTCCTGACTTTC.

DNA for the CDR3: TGTGCCACCAGCAGATTTATACAGGGGATAGACACTGAAGCTTTCTTT. Translating it yields CATSRFIQGIDTEAFF. The J gene is TRBJ1-1, the V gene TRBV15; 7 bases align to TRBD1. V was pared by 2 bases and J by 3 bases, with 9 bases of the junction left unmatched. Germline-derived CDR1 and CDR2 are LNHNV and YYDKDF (reference sequence). There are 16 residues in the CDR3.

This sequence joins TRBV10-2 and TRBJ2-7; 9 positions agree with TRBD2. The CDR3 is 16 amino acids. From germline, CDR1 is WSHSY and CDR2 SAAADI. V dropped 3 bases and J dropped 2; count of bases not matched to a gene: 8. The CDR3 region has the DNA TGCGCCAGCAGTGACGTGGGGGCGGGAGGGCCCTACGAGCAGTACTTC. Encoded protein: CASSDVGAGGPYEQYF.

This rearrangement joins TRBV20-1 to TRBJ1-1; D not resolved. Germline V gene data show CDR1 as DFQATT and CDR2 as SNEGSKA (reference sequence). Trimming stripped 0 bases from V and 3 bases from J, with 14 bases between. The CDR3 contains 15 residues. The CDR3 DNA sequence: TGCAGTGCTAGAGATTCGGCCGGACGTGACACTGAAGCTTTCTTT. Amino acid sequence: CSARDSAGRDTEAFF.

V and J are TRBV5-6 and TRBJ2-5, with 13 nucleotides matching TRBD2. The germline V gene encodes CDR1 SGHDT and CDR2 YYEEEE. J gave up 0 bases and V 4 bases, and 9 bases lay outside the gene matches. The CDR3 is 18 amino acids. The CDR3 spells CASSLRLAGGPNQETQYF. The DNA of the CDR3 is TGTGCCAGCAGCCTTCGACTAGCGGGAGGCCCCAACCAAGAGACCCAGTACTTC.

Here the CDR3 DNA reads TGTGCCAGCAGCTTAGTCACAGGTAATGAGCAGTTCTTC. Its translation: CASSLVTGNEQFF. The V gene is TRBV7-3, the J gene TRBJ2-1, with D perhaps matching TRBD1 (5 bases). The CDR3 extends over 13 amino acids. V was clipped by 2 bases and J by 7 bases, with 9 bases between them. Per germline, CDR1 SGHTA and CDR2 FQGTGA.

The chain carries TRBV27 and TRBJ1-1, with 10 bases fitting TRBD1. The trim removed 3 bases at V and 11 bases at J, leaving 6 bases unmatched. Germline V gives CDR1 MNHEY, CDR2 SMNVEV (reference sequence). The CDR3 has 13 residues. The CDR3 DNA reads TGTGCCAGCAGTTTGGGGACAGGGGATCGGGCTTTCTTT. Amino acids: CASSLGTGDRAFF.

The chain's CDR3 is CSVDGQGEGAFF. CDR3 DNA sequence: TGCAGCGTCGATGGACAGGGGGAGGGGGCTTTCTTT. This sequence joins TRBV29-1 and TRBJ1-1; 10 bases align to TRBD1. From germline, CDR1 is SQVTM and CDR2 ANQGSEA. V lost 6 bases and J lost 11; bases outside the gene matches: 9. This CDR3 contains 12 residues.

CDR3 amino acids: CASSPKGDTF. The DNA of the CDR3 is TGTGCCAGCTCACCAAAGGGAGACACCTTC. This chain links TRBV18 with TRBJ1-2; D gene uncertain. The V and J ends lost 2 bases and 12 bases respectively, with 7 bases between them. Germline V lookup: CDR1 KGHSH, CDR2 LQKENI. The CDR3 consists of 10 residues.

In this sample, this clonotype turned up once. The chain links TRBV7-9 to TRBJ2-5, with TRBD1 matching over 7 bases. V was clipped by 4 bases and J by 8 bases; unmatched bases: 4. The CDR3 is 12 residues long. Germline assignment: CDR1 SEHNR and CDR2 FQNEAQ (reference sequence). The CDR3 DNA sequence: TGTGCCAGCAGCTCAGGGACAGTCACCCAGTACTTC. Translation gives CASSSGTVTQYF.

The rearrangement uses TRBV25-1 and TRBJ2-3; D unresolved. The germline V and J ends were trimmed by 8 bases and 6 bases, with 12 bases remaining between them. Germline-derived CDR1 and CDR2 are MGHDK and SYGVNS. This CDR3 comprises 12 residues. CDR3 sequence (DNA): TGTGCCAGCTCCATAAGATCGGATACGCAGTATTTT. The encoded protein is CASSIRSDTQYF.

The genes are TRBV2 and TRBJ2-7; 7 bases line up with TRBD2. This CDR3 has 15 amino acids. The V gene end was trimmed by 4 bases and the J gene end by 2 bases; junction bases not matched to a gene: 8. CDR1 SNHLY and CDR2 FYNNEI come from the germline V gene. The DNA for the CDR3 is TGTGCCAGCAGTGGAGTGGGAGGGAGCACCTACGAGCAGTACTTC. It is translated as CASSGVGGSTYEQYF.

This rearrangement joins TRBV29-1 to TRBJ1-2, with 7 bases lining up with TRBD1. The CDR3 runs 14 residues. CDR1 and CDR2 from the germline V gene are SQVTM and ANQGSEA. J gave up 4 bases and V 1 base, and 6 bases lay outside the gene matches. The CDR3 nucleotides are TGCAGCGTTGAAGCCTTCGGGACAGCCTATGGCTACACCTTC. This gives the protein CSVEAFGTAYGYTF.

The genes are TRBV7-3 and TRBJ2-5; a weak D match, TRBD2 (5 bases). The CDR3 sequence is 14 residues long. The V end was cut by 1 base, the J end by 3 bases, with 9 bases between. Germline V gives CDR1 SGHTA, CDR2 FQGTGA. In DNA, the CDR3 is TGTGCCAGCAGCTTAAATTCGGGAAAAGAGACCCAGTACTTC. Its translation is CASSLNSGKETQYF.